The 13 T cell receptor beta chains listed next were all sequenced from one sample in a study of cytomegalovirus exposure and HLA in healthy donors. PCR primers comprised 60 Vbeta and 13 Jbeta primers. Sequenced by immunoSEQ multiplex PCR; TCRdb stores in-frame clones only, minus some. Counted here are about 150,000 clones, over 60% occurring once; the ten biggest clones make up approximately 1.6%. Sequencing was done on a sample of PBMCs. The receptors come from a woman in her thirties or forties in good health and CMV-seronegative.

This chain links TRBV5-1 with TRBJ2-5; D is perhaps TRBD1 (6 bases). The CDR3 covers 12 residues. CDR1 and CDR2 from the germline V gene are SGHRS and YFSETQ. Trimming removed 6 bases from V and 12 bases from J, with 18 bases in between. CDR3 in DNA: TGCGCCAGCAAAAGGGACACCAAGGCGGAGTACTTC. This sequence encodes CASKRDTKAEYF. Full variable domain (remainder filled in from reference TRBV5-1 and TRBJ2-5): KAGVTQTPRYLIKTRGQQVTLSCSPISGHRSVSWYQQTPGQGLQFLFEYFSETQRNKGNFPGRFSGRQFSNSRSEMNVSTLELGDSALYLCASKRDTKAEYFGPGTRLLVL.

The chain uses TRBV30 and TRBJ2-7; maybe TRBD2 (6 bases). V dropped 0 bases and J dropped 5 bases, with 14 bases sitting between them. Per germline, CDR1 GTSNPN and CDR2 SVGIG (reference sequence). The CDR3 loop spans 14 amino acids. The CDR3 sequence: CAWSVLGDFHEQYF. In nucleotides, the CDR3 is TGTGCCTGGAGTGTACTTGGGGACTTCCACGAGCAGTACTTC.

The chain is built from TRBV11-2 and TRBJ2-5; tentative D call: TRBD1 (6 bases). V was cut by 1 base and J by 5 bases, with 14 bases left in between. This CDR3 region has 15 residues. Germline loops: CDR1 SGHAT, CDR2 FQNNGV. CDR3 bases: TGTGCCAGCAGCTTAGGGACAGCCTCTGGGGAGACCCAGTACTTC. Translation gives CASSLGTASGETQYF.

This chain joins TRBV7-6 and TRBJ2-1; D is possibly TRBD2 (6 bases). This CDR3 contains 16 residues. V was shortened by 5 bases and J by 5 bases, with 19 bases between the two germline ends. Germline V CDR1 and CDR2: SGHVS, FNYEAQ. The CDR3 reads CASSPGGGTYDNEQFF. The CDR3 DNA sequence: TGTGCCAGCAGCCCCGGTGGGGGGACGTATGACAATGAGCAGTTCTTC. Drawing the rest from reference TRBV7-6 and TRBJ2-1, the complete variable domain is GAGVSQSPRYKVTKRGQDVALRCDPISGHVSLYWYRQALGQGPEFLTYFNYEAQQDKSGLPNDRFSAERPEGSISTLTIQRTEQRDSAMYRCASSPGGGTYDNEQFFGPGTRLTVL.

This chain connects TRBV6-5 to TRBJ2-7; D remains ambiguous. CDR3 length equals 13 residues. The V end was cut by 4 bases, the J end by 2 bases, with 9 bases between. CDR1 and CDR2 (germline): MNHEY, SVGAGI. This CDR3 is CASSLSGTYEQYF. The CDR3 DNA reads TGTGCCAGCAGTTTGTCGGGTACCTACGAGCAGTACTTC.

The V call is TRBV10-3, the J call TRBJ2-2; tentatively, D is TRBD2 (5 bases). The CDR3 spans 16 residues. Deletions cut 6 bases from V and 0 bases from J, with 14 bases between. Germline-derived CDR1 and CDR2 are ENHRY and SYGVKD. CDR3 DNA sequence: TGTGCCATCAGCCCCTCGGCGGGCCCGAACACCGGGGAGCTGTTTTTT. Translation gives CAISPSAGPNTGELFF.

This rearrangement joins TRBV28 to TRBJ1-6, with D perhaps matching TRBD1 (6 bases). The CDR3 loop spans 15 amino acids. V dropped 5 bases and J dropped 7 bases, with 15 bases sitting between them. Germline V CDR1 and CDR2: MDHEN, SYDVKM. CDR3 protein: CASSTIQGMNSPLHF. The CDR3 DNA reads TGTGCCAGCAGTACAATTCAGGGGATGAATTCACCCCTCCACTTT.

This chain uses TRBV28 with TRBJ1-1, with 8 bases that match TRBD1. CDR1 MDHEN and CDR2 SYDVKM come from the germline V gene. Losses at the gene ends were 4 bases for V and 1 base for J; bases not matched to a gene: 2. The CDR3 sequence is 14 residues long. The DNA of the CDR3 is TGTGCCAGCAGTTCGGGACAGGCGAACACTGAAGCTTTCTTT. It translates to CASSSGQANTEAFF.

This chain links TRBV5-1 with TRBJ2-2; a weak D match, TRBD1 (5 bases). This CDR3 is 15 amino acids long. Trimming took off 0 bases at V and 4 bases at J, with 10 bases between the two ends. Germline V gives CDR1 SGHRS, CDR2 YFSETQ. Written as DNA, the CDR3 is TGCGCCAGCAGCTTGGTGGGGCAGTCCACCGGGGAGCTGTTTTTT. Its protein is CASSLVGQSTGELFF.

This rearrangement joins TRBV6-1 to TRBJ1-2; D is undetermined. The CDR3 covers 14 residues. V lost 6 bases, J lost 5 bases, and 16 bases lay in between. The germline V gene encodes CDR1 MNHNS and CDR2 SASEGT. CDR3 protein: CASSLDRGGYGYTF. The CDR3 DNA reads as TGTGCCAGCAGCCTGGACCGCGGAGGGTATGGCTACACCTTC.

The V and J genes are TRBV5-1 and TRBJ2-1; D is ambiguous. The CDR3 is made up of 13 amino acids. Germline loops: CDR1 SGHRS, CDR2 YFSETQ. V was shortened by 5 bases and J by 4 bases, with 10 bases between the two germline ends. The DNA of the CDR3 is TGCGCCAGCAGTCGCGACTCGTACAATGAGCAGTTCTTC. Amino acids: CASSRDSYNEQFF. The full variable domain, its missing parts supplied by reference TRBV5-1 and TRBJ2-1, is KAGVTQTPRYLIKTRGQQVTLSCSPISGHRSVSWYQQTPGQGLQFLFEYFSETQRNKGNFPGRFSGRQFSNSRSEMNVSTLELGDSALYLCASSRDSYNEQFFGPGTRLTVL.

This chain joins TRBV18 and TRBJ1-2, with TRBD1 matching over 11 bases. The J segment lost 10 bases and the V segment lost 3 bases, leaving 7 bases of the junction unmatched. The CDR3 spans 14 residues. Germline CDR1 is KGHSH and CDR2 is LQKENI. The DNA of the CDR3 is TGTGCCAGCTCACCGACGGACAGGGGGCTTTTCTACACCTTC. Its translation: CASSPTDRGLFYTF.

The rearrangement joins TRBV6-1 to TRBJ2-1; possibly TRBD1 for D (6 bases). In germline, CDR1 is MNHNS, CDR2 SASEGT. The CDR3 sequence is 15 residues long. V lost 4 bases and J 2 bases, leaving 12 bases between the germline ends. The DNA for the CDR3 is TGTGCCAGCAGTGGGGGGCCGGGGACCTACAATGAGCAGTTCTTC. Translation gives CASSGGPGTYNEQFF.